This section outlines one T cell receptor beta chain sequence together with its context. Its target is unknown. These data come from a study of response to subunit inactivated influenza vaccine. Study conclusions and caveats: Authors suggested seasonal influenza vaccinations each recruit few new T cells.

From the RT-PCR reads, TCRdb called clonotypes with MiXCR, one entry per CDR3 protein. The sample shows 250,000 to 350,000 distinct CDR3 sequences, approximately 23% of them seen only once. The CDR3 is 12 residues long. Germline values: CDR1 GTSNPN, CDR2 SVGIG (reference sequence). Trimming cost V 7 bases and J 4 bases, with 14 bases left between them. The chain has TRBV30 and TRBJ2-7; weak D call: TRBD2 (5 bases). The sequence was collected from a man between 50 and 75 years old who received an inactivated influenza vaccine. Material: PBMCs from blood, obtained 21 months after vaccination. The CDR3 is CASAWTGYEQYF. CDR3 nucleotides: TGTGCCTCCGCTTGGACGGGATACGAGCAGTACTTC. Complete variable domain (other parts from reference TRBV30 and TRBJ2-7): SQTIHQWPATLVQPVGSPLSLECTVEGTSNPNLYWYRQAAGRGLQLLFYSVGIGQISSEVPQNLSASRPQDRQFILSSKKLLLSDSGFYLCASAWTGYEQYFGPGTRLTVT.